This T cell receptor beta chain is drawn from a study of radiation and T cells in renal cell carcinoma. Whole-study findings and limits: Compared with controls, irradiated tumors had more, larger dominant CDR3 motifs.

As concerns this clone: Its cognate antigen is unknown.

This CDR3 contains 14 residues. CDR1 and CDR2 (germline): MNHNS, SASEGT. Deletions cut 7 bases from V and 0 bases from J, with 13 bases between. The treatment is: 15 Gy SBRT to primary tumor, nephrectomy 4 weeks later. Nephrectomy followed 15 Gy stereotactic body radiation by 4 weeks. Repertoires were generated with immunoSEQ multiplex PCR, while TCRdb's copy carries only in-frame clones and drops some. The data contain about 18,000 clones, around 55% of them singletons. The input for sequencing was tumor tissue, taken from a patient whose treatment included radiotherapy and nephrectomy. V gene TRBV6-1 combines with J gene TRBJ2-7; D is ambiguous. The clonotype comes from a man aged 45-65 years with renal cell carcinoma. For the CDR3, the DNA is TGTGCCAGCATCGGCAGGCTAACCTCCTACGAGCAGTACTTC. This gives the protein CASIGRLTSYEQYF.